A single sample is the source of the 11 T cell receptor beta chains below, sequenced in a study of blood T cell repertoires in COVID-19. Clones were sequenced by immunoSEQ multiplex PCR, and TCRdb holds only the in-frame ones, with some missing. The profile shows roughly 140,000 clones, about 85% of them singletons. Sequencing was carried out using peripheral blood. These TCRs come from a human donor in a cohort sampled during active COVID-19.

This clone came up once. This chain connects TRBV19 to TRBJ2-5; 11 nucleotides align to TRBD2. After removal of 3 bases from V and 1 base from J, the junction contained 1 base not matched to a gene. In germline, CDR1 is LNHDA, CDR2 SQIVND (reference sequence). The length of the CDR3 is 15 residues. CDR3 sequence reads: CASSIGTSGQETQYF. CDR3 nucleotides: TGTGCCAGTAGTATCGGGACTAGCGGCCAAGAGACCCAGTACTTC.

V gene TRBV18 combines with J gene TRBJ2-1, with a tentative D call TRBD1 (6 bases). Trimming took off 3 bases at V and 4 bases at J, with 13 bases between the two ends. Germline CDR1 reads KGHSH; CDR2 reads LQKENI. This CDR3 contains 15 residues. In nucleotides, the CDR3 is TGTGCCAGCTCACCCCAGGAAGGACAGTACAATGAGCAGTTCTTC. Encoded protein: CASSPQEGQYNEQFF.

This chain links TRBV7-9 with TRBJ1-1, with TRBD1 matching 7 bases. Germline CDR1 reads SEHNR; CDR2 reads FQNEAQ (reference sequence). The junction had 3 bases not matched to a gene; V was cut back by 1 base and J by 7 bases. CDR3 length: 13 residues. CDR3 amino acids: CASSLGGQLEAFF. CDR3 bases: TGTGCCAGCAGCTTAGGGGGACAGCTTGAAGCTTTCTTT. The whole variable domain, remainder taken from reference TRBV7-9 and TRBJ1-1, is DTGVSQNPRHKITKRGQNVTFRCDPISEHNRLYWYRQTLGQGPEFLTYFQNEAQLEKSRLLSDRFSAERPKGSFSTLEIQRTEQGDSAMYLCASSLGGQLEAFFGQGTRLTVV.

This chain links TRBV9 with TRBJ1-1; no definite D call. The V end was cut by 2 bases, the J end by 4 bases, with 12 bases between. Germline CDR1 reads SGDLS; CDR2 reads YYNGEE. This CDR3 contains 14 residues. Here the CDR3 DNA reads TGTGCCAGCAGCGTGGAAGGGAGGAGCACTGAAGCTTTCTTT. This codes for CASSVEGRSTEAFF.

Written as DNA, the CDR3 is TGTGCCAGCAGCTACACGGGTCAGCCCCAGCATTTT. Translating gives CASSYTGQPQHF. V usage is TRBV3-1 (or the pseudogene TRBV3-2) and J usage is TRBJ1-5; D ambiguous. The germline V and J ends were trimmed by 5 bases and 6 bases, with 8 bases remaining between them. Germline CDR1 is LGHDT and CDR2 is YNNKEL (reference sequence). This CDR3 contains 12 residues.

The chain is built from TRBV14 and TRBJ2-1; D is ambiguous. CDR1 and CDR2 from the germline V gene are SGHDN and FVKESK. The CDR3 sequence is 13 residues long. V was cut by 4 bases and J by 3 bases, with 7 bases left in between. The CDR3 loop is CASSPQYYNEQFF. CDR3 DNA sequence: TGTGCCAGCAGCCCTCAGTACTACAATGAGCAGTTCTTC.

CDR3 amino acids: CASSLGAGNYGYTF. The CDR3 nucleotides are TGCGCCAGCAGCTTGGGGGCAGGGAACTATGGCTACACCTTC. The V and J genes are TRBV5-1 and TRBJ1-2; maybe TRBD1 (5 bases). In germline, CDR1 is SGHRS, CDR2 YFSETQ. The ends were cut back, 0 bases at V and 2 bases at J, with 8 bases in the middle. The CDR3 runs to 14 residues.

CDR3 nucleotides: TGTGCCAGCAGTGAATCTGCGGGGGAATTGAACACTGAAGCTTTCTTT. Translation: CASSESAGELNTEAFF. This rearrangement joins TRBV2 to TRBJ1-1; tentatively, D is TRBD1 (5 bases). The CDR3 is made up of 16 amino acids. Germline V gives CDR1 SNHLY, CDR2 FYNNEI. V dropped 2 bases and J dropped 0 bases, with 13 bases sitting between them. The variable domain in full, completed from reference TRBV2 and TRBJ1-1, reads EPEVTQTPSHQVTQMGQEVILRCVPISNHLYFYWYRQILGQKVEFLVSFYNNEISEKSEIFDDQFSVERPDGSNFTLKIRSTKLEDSAMYFCASSESAGELNTEAFFGQGTRLTVV.

Many counts were recorded for this clone. The V and J genes are TRBV30 and TRBJ1-3; TRBD1 might be the D (5 bases). CDR1 is GTSNPN, CDR2 SVGIG, per germline (reference sequence). The CDR3 sequence is 10 residues long. Trimming pared 5 bases from V and 8 bases from J, leaving 7 bases between. This CDR3 reads CAWGAYTIYF. CDR3 DNA sequence: TGTGCCTGGGGGGCCTACACCATATATTTT.

The chain employs TRBV3-1 (or the pseudogene TRBV3-2) and TRBJ2-3, with 12 bases lining up with TRBD2. The V and J ends lost 0 bases and 6 bases, in that order; junction bases with no gene match: 4. The CDR3 covers 16 residues. Germline V gene sequence: CDR1 LGHDT, CDR2 YNNKEL (reference sequence). The DNA of the CDR3 is TGTGCCAGCAGCCAAGATAGACTAGCGGGGGAGGATACGCAGTATTTT. Its translation: CASSQDRLAGEDTQYF.

As concerns this clone: In the same sample, other DNA sequences code for this CDR3. V is TRBV19 and J is TRBJ1-1; D is uncertain. The CDR3 is 13 amino acids. The ends were cut back, 1 base at V and 5 bases at J, with 8 bases in the middle. Germline values: CDR1 LNHDA, CDR2 SQIVND (reference sequence). Here the CDR3 DNA reads TGTGCCAGTAGTATAGTTCGAGGGACTGAAGCTTTCTTT. It specifies CASSIVRGTEAFF. Based on the CDR3 plus reference TRBV19 and TRBJ1-1, the full variable domain is DGGITQSPKYLFRKEGQNVTLSCEQNLNHDAMYWYRQDPGQGLRLIYYSQIVNDFQKGDIAEGYSVSREKKESFPLTVTSAQKNPTAFYLCASSIVRGTEAFFGQGTRLTVV.